At least ten counts were recorded for the clone carrying this T cell receptor (beta chain). Its matching antigen is unknown. The entry originates in a study of identical twins. Findings of the study overall: Conclusions leaned on cross-sectional statistical analysis and did not track the same donors over time. Within cord blood, abundant beta clonotypes carried fewer insertions, but memory repertoires showed no such trend.

MiXCR, run by TCRdb on the 5' RACE reads, gives a single entry per CDR3 protein. The repertoire has about 890,000 distinct CDR3 sequences, about 12% of them found once; the top ten carry around 1.5%. In every case, the donor was a healthy Caucasian. CDR1 and CDR2 from the germline V gene are MGHRA and YSYEKL. CDR3 size: 13 residues. Trimming pared 6 bases from V and 1 base from J, leaving 9 bases between. This same sample was also part of a study on yellow fever vaccine responses in identical twins. That source notes: Reportedly, the response of twins' T cells to the vaccine seemed partly convergent, partly personalized.

Sequencing input: PBMCs. The chain is built from TRBV4-1 and TRBJ1-1, with D tentatively TRBD1 (6 bases). The sequence derives from a young woman in good health. CDR3 DNA sequence: TGCGCCAGCAGGACAGGTCAGAACACTGAAGCTTTCTTT. It is translated as CASRTGQNTEAFF.